These 12 T cell receptor beta chains came from one sample sequenced in a study of early stage breast cancer tumors. Assay: immunoSEQ multiplex PCR; the TCRdb copy retains only in-frame clones and omits some. In the table there are around 50,000 clones, roughly 83% of which are singletons. The specimen sequenced was blood. The receptors shown here come from a person aged 45-60 years with breast cancer.

The V call is TRBV18, the J call TRBJ2-2, with D perhaps given as TRBD1 or TRBD2 (5 bases each). Trimming left V 2 bases short and J 4 bases short, with 11 bases between. The CDR3 is made up of 15 amino acids. CDR1 and CDR2 from the germline V gene are KGHSH and LQKENI. DNA of the CDR3: TGTGCCAGCTCACCATCCGAGGGGAGCACCGGGGAGCTGTTTTTT. This sequence encodes CASSPSEGSTGELFF.

With regard to this clone: Sequence at one end of the junction differs from germline and may be a read error. The V gene is TRBV7-8, the J gene TRBJ2-1; possible D gene TRBD1, 6 bases. Looked up from germline, CDR1 is SGHVS and CDR2 is FQNEAQ. CDR3 length equals 12 residues. CDR3 in amino acids: CASSLGWQGLLF. CDR3 in DNA: TGTGCCAGCAGCTTGGGGTGGCAGGGGTTGCTCTTC.

The chain uses TRBV7-2 and TRBJ2-7; the match to TRBD2 covers 13 bases. J lost 3 bases, V lost 5 bases, and 4 bases had no gene match. Germline CDR1 and CDR2: SGHTA and FQGNSA. The CDR3 is 15 amino acids. The CDR3 region has the DNA TGTGCCAGCAGCCCTCGACTAGCGGGAGGCTACGAGCAGTACTTC. Amino acid sequence: CASSPRLAGGYEQYF.

The chain links TRBV11-3 to TRBJ1-5, with 9 bases lining up with TRBD1. Germline V gene lookup returns CDR1 SGHNT and CDR2 YENEEA. CDR3 length: 17 residues. The V and J ends lost 1 base and 6 bases, in that order; junction bases with no gene match: 10. CDR3 protein: CASSLAPTGGAVQPQHF. For the CDR3, the DNA is TGTGCCAGCAGCTTAGCCCCCACAGGGGGCGCAGTTCAGCCCCAGCATTTT.

V usage is TRBV11-2 and J usage is TRBJ2-5, with TRBD2 as a possible D gene (5 bases). V lost 5 bases, J lost 2 bases, and 15 bases lay in between. CDR3 length: 15 residues. Germline-derived CDR1 and CDR2 are SGHAT and FQNNGV. Here the CDR3 DNA reads TGTGCCAGCAGCCTAGGTCCGGGAAGGCAAGAGACCCAGTACTTC. Protein sequence: CASSLGPGRQETQYF.

The V gene is TRBV7-9, the J gene TRBJ2-1; D is perhaps TRBD1 or TRBD2 (6 bases each). Per germline, CDR1 SEHNR and CDR2 FQNEAQ (reference sequence). V lost 5 bases and J 8 bases, leaving 19 bases between the germline ends. The CDR3 extends over 15 amino acids. DNA of the CDR3: TGTGCCAGCAGCCCACGGGGGCCACAAAGGGATGAGCAGTTCTTC. It translates to CASSPRGPQRDEQFF.

The rearrangement uses TRBV27 and TRBJ2-1; 13 bases agree with TRBD2. CDR3 length: 16 amino acids. V dropped 5 bases and J dropped 4; count of bases not matched to a gene: 5. Germline V gives CDR1 MNHEY, CDR2 SMNVEV (reference sequence). The CDR3 DNA reads as TGTGCCAGCAGTCCCCCGGGACTAGCGGGGTACAATGAGCAGTTCTTC. Its translation is CASSPPGLAGYNEQFF.

The CDR3 DNA reads TGCAGCGCCCTCCTGGGACAGGGGTATGAGCAGTTCTTC. As protein: CSALLGQGYEQFF. The chain links TRBV29-1 to TRBJ2-1; 10 bases align to TRBD1. CDR1 is SQVTM, CDR2 ANQGSEA, per germline. CDR3 length: 13 residues. Trimming at V came to 7 bases and at J to 8 bases, leaving 8 bases not matched to a gene.

The chain links TRBV30 to TRBJ1-4; the D is unclear. From germline, CDR1 is GTSNPN and CDR2 SVGIG (reference sequence). The CDR3 spans 16 residues. V lost 1 base and J 0 bases, leaving 12 bases between the germline ends. CDR3 region: CAWSAGAKATNEKLFF. CDR3 bases: TGTGCCTGGAGTGCGGGAGCGAAGGCAACTAATGAAAAACTGTTTTTT.

This clone was found once. The chain has TRBV7-2 and TRBJ1-4, with D uncertain. Germline V gene data show CDR1 as SGHTA and CDR2 as FQGNSA. The V end was cut by 2 bases, the J end by 4 bases, with 14 bases between. The CDR3 contains 16 residues. CDR3 nucleotides: TGTGCCAGCAGCTTATTTGAGGGCGGAAGTAATGAAAAACTGTTTTTT. Amino acid sequence: CASSLFEGGSNEKLFF.

J is TRBJ2-3 and V is TRBV6-5, with TRBD2 identical over 8 bases. The CDR3 consists of 15 residues. Germline CDR1 MNHEY, CDR2 SVGAGI. J lost 3 bases, V lost 3 bases, and 5 bases had no gene match. CDR3 in amino acids: CASSYRGGPTDTQYF. For the CDR3, the DNA is TGTGCCAGCAGTTATCGGGGGGGCCCGACAGATACGCAGTATTTT.

About this clone: Germline and junction disagree at one end, which may indicate a read error. The rearrangement links TRBV19 to TRBJ1-2; D perhaps matches TRBD1 (5 bases). There are 11 residues in the CDR3. Germline CDR1 LNHDA, CDR2 SQIVND (reference sequence). CDR3 residues: CAIEGNYGYTF. The CDR3, as DNA: TGCGCCATTGAGGGGAACTATGGCTACACCTTC.